This T cell receptor (beta chain) originates from a study of Ad26.COV2.S vaccination and SARS-CoV-2 variants. Germline CDR1 reads SGHTA; CDR2 reads FQGTGA. The ends were cut back, 2 bases at V and 2 bases at J, with 6 bases in the middle. The CDR3 has 13 residues. Indicated treatment: 19 received Ad26.COV2.S at low or high dose, single or two shots; a few received placebo; per-sample allocation not given. Each sample was drawn 63 days after the first injection (of vaccine or placebo). The method was immunoSEQ multiplex PCR; TCRdb's version includes in-frame clones alone and lacks a portion of them. The data show approximately 280,000 clones, with roughly 86% seen just once and about 3.1% held by the top ten.

The source is a person aged 18 to 65 who received the Ad26.COV2.S COVID-19 vaccine or a placebo. The V gene is TRBV7-3, the J gene TRBJ2-5; no clear D gene. Sequenced material: peripheral blood, taken in a trial of Ad26.COV2.S vaccine versus placebo. Here the CDR3 reads CASSLFPQETQYF. The CDR3 region has the DNA TGTGCCAGCAGCTTATTTCCGCAAGAGACCCAGTACTTC.